This TCR beta chain appears in the sequencing data of a study of T cell repertoires in cytomegalovirus infection. Overall study context: Recently identified HLA-C-restricted CMV epitopes and well-studied HLA-B-restricted CMV epitopes were used by the study. Based on public TCR beta signatures, there were indications of CMV infection and of a matching HLA type.

V lost 1 base to trimming and J lost 7 bases, with 10 bases between them. The CDR3 contains 12 residues. Germline V CDR1 and CDR2: GTSNPN, SVGIG (reference sequence). The study's findings and limits: Public TCR beta family frequency separated CMV-and-HLA carriers, including in an independent cohort. Dominant in the ex vivo response were TCR beta clonotypes restricted by HLA-C and specific for CMV.

Each CDR3 protein gets one entry after TCRdb re-called the reads with MiXCR. The sample consists of a few hundred thousand distinct CDR3 sequences, approximately 40% of them appearing once. As for this clonotype: What it binds is unknown.

The specimen comprised cultured PBMCs, sampled from culture after CMV antigen stimulation. J is TRBJ1-1 and V is TRBV30, with D possibly being TRBD1 (6 bases). This receptor was identified in a human donor in good health (CMV status not recorded). Some clones in this sample may be carry-over from other donors' samples. The CDR3 protein is CAWSGRGIEAFF. DNA of the CDR3: TGTGCCTGGAGTGGCAGGGGAATTGAAGCTTTCTTT.